These 18 T cell receptor beta chains were all obtained from the same sample, sequenced in a study of immune heterogeneity within non-small cell lung tumors. Samples each supplied about 600 ng of bulk tumor genomic DNA as template. Each primary tumor yielded several biopsies, collected far apart from one another at surgery. Surgery that was curative in intent was performed on patients with untreated, newly diagnosed non-small cell lung cancer. Multiplex PCR with 32 V and 13 J primers amplified TCR beta CDR3. Using its own MiXCR run on the multiplex PCR reads, TCRdb lists one record per CDR3 protein. The table includes over 9,500 distinct CDR3 sequences, around a fifth detected once. Specimen: lung tumor tissue. The receptor source for this set is a man aged 60 to 75 with non-small cell lung cancer.

This clonotype occurred a few times. One junction end does not reproduce the germline sequence, and a read error may be involved. The chain joins TRBV19 to TRBJ2-6, with 11 bases matching TRBD1. Germline V gives CDR1 LNHDA, CDR2 SQIVND (reference sequence). CDR3 size: 23 residues. This chain's CDR3 is CASSIGPNSPDRGHHSGADVLTF. The CDR3 nucleotides are TGTGCCAGTAGTATAGGCCCCAATTCCCCGGACAGGGGGCACCACTCTGGGGCCGACGTCCTGACTTTC.

The chain joins TRBV20-1 to TRBJ2-1; perhaps TRBD2 as D (6 bases). The J call may be in error: the DNA end matches TRBJ2-5 better. Germline values: CDR1 DFQATT, CDR2 SNEGSKA (reference sequence). The CDR3 loop spans 16 amino acids. The CDR3 is CSARDQIAGRLETQYF. The CDR3 region has the DNA TGCAGTGCTAGAGATCAGATTGCGGGAAGATTGGAGACCCAGTACTTC.

This clonotype has only a few counts. This chain links TRBV7-6 with TRBJ1-1, with TRBD1 matching 7 bases. CDR3 length: 18 residues. Germline V gene lookup returns CDR1 SGHVS and CDR2 FNYEAQ. The trim removed 5 bases at V and 4 bases at J, leaving 19 bases unmatched. The CDR3 is CASSRYPTGASDSTEAFF. The CDR3 DNA follows: TGTGCCAGCAGCCGTTATCCCACAGGGGCATCAGATTCCACTGAAGCTTTCTTT.

The chain uses TRBV25-1 and TRBJ2-1, with D possibly matching TRBD2 (6 bases). This CDR3 contains 19 residues. Germline CDR1 MGHDK, CDR2 SYGVNS. The V end was cut by 3 bases, the J end by 2 bases, with 23 bases between. DNA for the CDR3: TGTGCCAGCAGTGATCGCGGGGTTCACCTTCGGACCACCTACAATGAGCAGTTCTTC. The encoded protein is CASSDRGVHLRTTYNEQFF.

In this sample, this clonotype turned up a few times. The CDR3 region is CASEGVWNEQYF. The CDR3, as DNA: TGTGCCAGCGAGGGGGTCTGGAACGAGCAGTACTTC. This chain joins TRBV25-1 and TRBJ2-7; D perhaps matches TRBD1 (6 bases). This CDR3 region has 12 residues. V lost 8 bases to trimming and J lost 5 bases, with 13 bases between them. The germline V gene has CDR1 MGHDK and CDR2 SYGVNS.

In its sample, this clonotype ranks as medium-sized (0.01 to 0.1%). The CDR3 reads CASSKIAGVFNEQFF. The CDR3 nucleotides are TGCGCCAGCAGCAAAATAGCGGGAGTGTTCAATGAGCAGTTCTTC. The chain uses TRBV5-1 and TRBJ2-1; 9 bases agree with TRBD2. Germline V lookup: CDR1 SGHRS, CDR2 YFSETQ. V shed 4 bases and J 6 bases; nucleotides not matched to a gene: 8. CDR3 length: 15 residues. The whole variable domain, remainder taken from reference TRBV5-1 and TRBJ2-1, is KAGVTQTPRYLIKTRGQQVTLSCSPISGHRSVSWYQQTPGQGLQFLFEYFSETQRNKGNFPGRFSGRQFSNSRSEMNVSTLELGDSALYLCASSKIAGVFNEQFFGPGTRLTVL.

This clonotype rates as medium-sized. In DNA form, the CDR3 reads TGCAGTGCTAGCGGCAGGACCTACGAGCAGTACTTC. It translates to CSASGRTYEQYF. The rearrangement uses TRBV20-1 and TRBJ2-7; no definite D call. Trimming pared 3 bases from V and 2 bases from J, leaving 8 bases between. Germline CDR1 is DFQATT and CDR2 is SNEGSKA (reference sequence). The CDR3 is 12 residues long.

This clonotype was seen only a few times. The rearrangement links TRBV19 to TRBJ1-4; maybe TRBD1 (5 bases). The CDR3 consists of 15 residues. CDR1 is LNHDA and CDR2 is SQIVND in the germline V gene (reference sequence). Trimming removed 6 bases at V and 6 bases at J, with 17 bases between. CDR3 sequence: CASSRVRRLDEKLFF. Written as DNA, the CDR3 is TGTGCCAGTAGCAGGGTCAGGAGGCTTGATGAAAAACTGTTTTTT.

The V call is TRBV5-8, the J call TRBJ1-6, with TRBD1 matching over 9 bases. There are 15 residues in the CDR3. Germline V CDR1 and CDR2: SGHTS, YDEGEE. Unmatched junction bases numbered 11, after V lost 6 bases and J lost 10 bases. The CDR3 DNA is TGTGCCAGCACCATGGGACAGGGATTCAGATCACCCCTCCACTTT. Translation: CASTMGQGFRSPLHF.

Concerning this clonotype itself: With a much larger clone just one base away, this may be a read error. The chain carries TRBV7-2 and TRBJ1-4; D is perhaps TRBD1 (5 bases). V lost 5 bases to trimming and J lost 5 bases, with 9 bases between them. This CDR3 has 13 residues. Germline V gene data show CDR1 as SGHTA and CDR2 as FQGNSA. CDR3 coding DNA: TGTGCCAGCAGCGTGGGACGAAATGAAAAACTGTTTTTT. It is translated as CASSVGRNEKLFF.

The table lists this clonotype with a few counts. In nucleotides, the CDR3 is TGTGCCTGGAGTGTAGTGGGCTGGCAGCGAAACACCATATATTTT. It translates to CAWSVVGWQRNTIYF. The chain carries TRBV30 and TRBJ1-3, with D unclear. Trimming shortened V by 0 bases and J by 5 bases, and 14 bases separated the two germline ends. Germline CDR1 and CDR2: GTSNPN and SVGIG (reference sequence). There are 15 residues in the CDR3.

A single count supports this clonotype. In DNA form, the CDR3 reads TGTGCCAGCAGTTCTAGCCGGAGCCGGCTCTACAATGAGCAGTTCTTC. Amino acids: CASSSSRSRLYNEQFF. The rearrangement uses TRBV6-2 or TRBV6-3 and TRBJ2-1, with D perhaps matching TRBD2 (5 bases). V lost 4 bases and J 3 bases, leaving 16 bases between the germline ends. Germline V lookup: CDR1 MNHEY, CDR2 SVGEGT. The CDR3 runs to 16 residues.

Sample share makes this clonotype medium-sized. The chain is built from TRBV6-1 and TRBJ1-5, with 7 nucleotides matching TRBD1. Germline assignment: CDR1 MNHNS and CDR2 SASEGT. V lost 2 bases, J lost 4 bases, and 5 bases stayed unmatched. This CDR3 contains 15 residues. DNA of the CDR3: TGTGCCAGCAGTGAATCACAGGGGAATAATCAGCCCCAGCATTTT. It translates to CASSESQGNNQPQHF.

This clonotype is medium-sized by share. This rearrangement joins TRBV12-3 or TRBV12-4 to TRBJ1-1; unclear D gene. The germline V and J ends were trimmed by 8 bases and 7 bases, with 11 bases remaining between them. The CDR3 spans 11 residues. CDR3 nucleotide sequence: TGTGCCAGCGGAAGGGAGTTTGAAGCTTTCTTT. This gives the protein CASGREFEAFF.

The chain has TRBV9 and TRBJ2-1, with TRBD2 identical over 12 bases. The CDR3 runs 14 residues. V gave up 4 bases and J gave up 9 bases; unmatched junction bases: 5. CDR1 SGDLS and CDR2 YYNGEE come from the germline V gene. CDR3 sequence (DNA): TGTGCCAGCAGCCGACTAGCGGGAGTCAGTGAGCAGTTCTTC. This gives the protein CASSRLAGVSEQFF.

As regards this clonotype: This may arise from a read error, as a much more abundant clone is one base away. The rearrangement links TRBV12-3 or TRBV12-4 to TRBJ2-2; possible D gene TRBD2, 6 bases. CDR3 length equals 16 residues. The CDR3 region is CASNLYGRDTTGELFF. CDR3 DNA sequence: TGTGCCAGCAATTTATACGGGAGAGATACGACCGGGGAGCTGTTTTTT.

This clonotype has a count of ten or more. The V and J genes are TRBV28 and TRBJ2-4, with D perhaps TRBD2 (6 bases). The V gene's germline CDR1 is MDHEN and CDR2 SYDVKM. The CDR3 totals 12 residues. Trimming took off 8 bases at V and 6 bases at J, with 11 bases between the two ends. The CDR3 here is CASRDWGNIQYF. The CDR3 bases are TGTGCCAGCCGGGACTGGGGAAACATTCAGTACTTC.

A remark on this clonotype: This may arise from a read error, as a much more abundant clone is one base away. The chain carries TRBV19 and TRBJ1-6; 10 bases fit TRBD1. V lost 5 bases, J lost 11 bases, and 9 bases stayed unmatched. Per the germline V gene, CDR1 is LNHDA and CDR2 is SQIVND (reference sequence). This CDR3 has 15 residues. The CDR3 nucleotides are TGTGCCAGTAGTGCTCGGACAGGGGGTCAGGCACCCCTCCACTTT. It yields the protein CASSARTGGQAPLHF.